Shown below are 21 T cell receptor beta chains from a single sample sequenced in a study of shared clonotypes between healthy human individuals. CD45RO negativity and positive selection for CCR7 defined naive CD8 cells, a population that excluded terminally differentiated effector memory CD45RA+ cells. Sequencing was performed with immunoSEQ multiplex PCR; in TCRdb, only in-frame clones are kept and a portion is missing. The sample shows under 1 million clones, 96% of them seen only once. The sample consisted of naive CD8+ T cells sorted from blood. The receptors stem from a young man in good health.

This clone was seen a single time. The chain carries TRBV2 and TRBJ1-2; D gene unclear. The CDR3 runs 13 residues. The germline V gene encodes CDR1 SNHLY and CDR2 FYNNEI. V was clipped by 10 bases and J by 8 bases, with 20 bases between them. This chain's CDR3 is CAIPRREGDGYTF. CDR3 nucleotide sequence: TGTGCCATCCCCAGGAGGGAGGGTGACGGCTACACCTTC.

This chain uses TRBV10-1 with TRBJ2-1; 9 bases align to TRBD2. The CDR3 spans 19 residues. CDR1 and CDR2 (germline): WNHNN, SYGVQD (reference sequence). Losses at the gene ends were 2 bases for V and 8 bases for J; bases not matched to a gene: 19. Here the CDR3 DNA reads TGCGCCAGCAGTGAGACGCGGCGGGAGGGCCTGTGGGGGGGACATGAGCAGTTCTTC. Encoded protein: CASSETRREGLWGGHEQFF.

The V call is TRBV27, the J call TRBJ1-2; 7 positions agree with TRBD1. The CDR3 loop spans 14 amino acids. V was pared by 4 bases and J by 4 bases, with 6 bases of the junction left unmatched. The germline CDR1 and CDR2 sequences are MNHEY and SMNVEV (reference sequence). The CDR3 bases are TGTGCCAGCAGTTCCGCAGGGGGTGTCTATGGCTACACCTTC. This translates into CASSSAGGVYGYTF.

CDR3 region: CASRDRGADTQYF. As DNA, the CDR3 is TGTGCCAGCAGGGACAGGGGGGCAGATACGCAGTATTTT. The V call is TRBV7-9, the J call TRBJ2-3; 10 nucleotides agree with TRBD1. V was clipped by 6 bases and J by 4 bases; unmatched bases: 1. CDR1 and CDR2 (germline): SEHNR, FQNEAQ (reference sequence). This CDR3 has 13 amino acids. The whole variable domain, remainder taken from reference TRBV7-9 and TRBJ2-3, is DTGVSQNPRHKITKRGQNVTFRCDPISEHNRLYWYRQTLGQGPEFLTYFQNEAQLEKSRLLSDRFSAERPKGSFSTLEIQRTEQGDSAMYLCASRDRGADTQYFGPGTRLTVL.

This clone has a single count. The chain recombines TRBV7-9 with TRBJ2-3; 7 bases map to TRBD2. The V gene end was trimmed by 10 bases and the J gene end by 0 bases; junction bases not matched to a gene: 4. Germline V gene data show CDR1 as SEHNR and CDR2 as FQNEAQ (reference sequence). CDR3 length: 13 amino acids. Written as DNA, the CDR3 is TGTGCCATCGGTAGCGGGAGCACAGATACGCAGTATTTT. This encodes CAIGSGSTDTQYF. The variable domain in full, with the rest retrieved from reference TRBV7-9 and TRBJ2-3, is DTGVSQNPRHKITKRGQNVTFRCDPISEHNRLYWYRQTLGQGPEFLTYFQNEAQLEKSRLLSDRFSAERPKGSFSTLEIQRTEQGDSAMYLCAIGSGSTDTQYFGPGTRLTVL.

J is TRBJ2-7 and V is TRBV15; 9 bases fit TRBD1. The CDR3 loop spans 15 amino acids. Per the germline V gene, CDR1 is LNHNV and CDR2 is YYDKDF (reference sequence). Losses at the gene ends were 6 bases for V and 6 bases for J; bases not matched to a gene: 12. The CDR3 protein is CATRSLTGGVGEQYF. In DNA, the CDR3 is TGTGCCACCAGGAGTCTGACAGGGGGTGTAGGCGAGCAGTACTTC.

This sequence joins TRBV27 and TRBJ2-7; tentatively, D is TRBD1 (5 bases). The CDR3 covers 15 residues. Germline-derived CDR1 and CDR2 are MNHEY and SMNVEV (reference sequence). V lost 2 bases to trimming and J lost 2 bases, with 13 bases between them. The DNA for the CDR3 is TGTGCCAGCAGTTTAAGGGGCGGAAAACCCTACGAGCAGTACTTC. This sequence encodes CASSLRGGKPYEQYF.

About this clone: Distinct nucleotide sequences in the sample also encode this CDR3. The CDR3 nucleotides read TGCGCCAGCAGCCAAGATCGTGGCGGGTACTACGAGCAGTACTTC. It translates to CASSQDRGGYYEQYF. V is TRBV4-3 and J is TRBJ2-7, with D perhaps matching TRBD2 (5 bases). Germline loops: CDR1 LGHNA, CDR2 YSLEER. V was cut by 0 bases and J by 3 bases, with 12 bases left in between. This CDR3 is 15 amino acids long.

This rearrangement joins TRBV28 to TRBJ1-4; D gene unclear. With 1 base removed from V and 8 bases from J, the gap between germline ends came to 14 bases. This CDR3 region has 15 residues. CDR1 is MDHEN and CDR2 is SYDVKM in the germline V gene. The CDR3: CASSLYGERAEKLFF. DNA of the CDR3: TGTGCCAGCAGTTTATACGGCGAAAGGGCGGAAAAACTGTTTTTT.

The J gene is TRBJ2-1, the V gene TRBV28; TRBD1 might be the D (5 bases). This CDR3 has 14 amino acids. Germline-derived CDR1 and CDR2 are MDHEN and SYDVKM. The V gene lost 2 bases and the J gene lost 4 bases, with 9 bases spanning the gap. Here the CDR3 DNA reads TGTGCCAGCAGTTTACAGGGATCATACAATGAGCAGTTCTTC. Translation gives CASSLQGSYNEQFF.

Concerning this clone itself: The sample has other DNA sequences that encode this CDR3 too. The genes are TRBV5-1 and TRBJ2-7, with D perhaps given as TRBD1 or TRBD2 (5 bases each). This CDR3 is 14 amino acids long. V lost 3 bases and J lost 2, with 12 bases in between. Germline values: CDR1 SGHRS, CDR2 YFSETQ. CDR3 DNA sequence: TGCGCCAGCAGCTCCTCGGGGACCACCTACGAGCAGTACTTC. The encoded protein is CASSSSGTTYEQYF.

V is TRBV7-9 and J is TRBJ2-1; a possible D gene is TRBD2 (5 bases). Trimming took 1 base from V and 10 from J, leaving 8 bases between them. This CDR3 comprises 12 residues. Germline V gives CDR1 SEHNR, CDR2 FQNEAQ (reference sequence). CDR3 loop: CASSLGAEEQFF. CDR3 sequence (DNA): TGTGCCAGCAGCTTAGGAGCGGAGGAGCAGTTCTTC.

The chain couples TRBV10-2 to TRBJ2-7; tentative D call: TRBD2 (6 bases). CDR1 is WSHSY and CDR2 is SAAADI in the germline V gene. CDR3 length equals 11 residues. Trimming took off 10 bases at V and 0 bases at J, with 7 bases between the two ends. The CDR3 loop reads CAIGSSYEQYF. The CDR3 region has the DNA TGCGCCATCGGGAGCTCCTACGAGCAGTACTTC.

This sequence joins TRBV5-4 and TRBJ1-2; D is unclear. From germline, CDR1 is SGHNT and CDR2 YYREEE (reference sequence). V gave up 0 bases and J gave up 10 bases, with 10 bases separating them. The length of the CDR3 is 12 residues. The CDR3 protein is CASSLDSGDYTF. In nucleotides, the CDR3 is TGTGCCAGCAGCTTGGACTCCGGAGACTACACCTTC.

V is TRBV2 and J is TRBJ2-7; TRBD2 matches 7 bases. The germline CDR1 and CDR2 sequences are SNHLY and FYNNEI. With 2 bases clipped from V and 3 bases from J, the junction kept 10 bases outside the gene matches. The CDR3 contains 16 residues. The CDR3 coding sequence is TGTGCCAGCAGTGAAAGGAGCGGGAAGGCGAGCTACGAGCAGTACTTC. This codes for CASSERSGKASYEQYF.

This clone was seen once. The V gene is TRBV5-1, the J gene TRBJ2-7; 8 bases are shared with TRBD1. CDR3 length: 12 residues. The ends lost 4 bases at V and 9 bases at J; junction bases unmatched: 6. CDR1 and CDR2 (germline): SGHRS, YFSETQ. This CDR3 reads CASSQGQGGQYF. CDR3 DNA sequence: TGCGCCAGCAGCCAAGGACAGGGAGGGCAGTACTTC.

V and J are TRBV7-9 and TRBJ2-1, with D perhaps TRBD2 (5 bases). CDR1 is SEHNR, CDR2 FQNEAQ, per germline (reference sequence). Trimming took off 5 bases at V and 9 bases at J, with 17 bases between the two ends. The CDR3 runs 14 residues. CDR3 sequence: CASSTPLAVGEQFF. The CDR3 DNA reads TGTGCCAGCAGCACCCCTCTAGCAGTGGGTGAGCAGTTCTTC. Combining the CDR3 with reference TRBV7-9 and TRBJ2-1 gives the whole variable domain DTGVSQNPRHKITKRGQNVTFRCDPISEHNRLYWYRQTLGQGPEFLTYFQNEAQLEKSRLLSDRFSAERPKGSFSTLEIQRTEQGDSAMYLCASSTPLAVGEQFFGPGTRLTVL.

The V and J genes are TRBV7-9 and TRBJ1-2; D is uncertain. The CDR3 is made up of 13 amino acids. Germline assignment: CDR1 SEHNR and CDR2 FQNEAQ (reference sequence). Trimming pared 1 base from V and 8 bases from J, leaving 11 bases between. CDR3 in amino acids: CASSLVGILGYTF. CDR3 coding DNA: TGTGCCAGCAGCTTAGTAGGAATCTTAGGCTACACCTTC. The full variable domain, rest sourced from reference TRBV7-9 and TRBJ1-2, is DTGVSQNPRHKITKRGQNVTFRCDPISEHNRLYWYRQTLGQGPEFLTYFQNEAQLEKSRLLSDRFSAERPKGSFSTLEIQRTEQGDSAMYLCASSLVGILGYTFGSGTRLTVV.

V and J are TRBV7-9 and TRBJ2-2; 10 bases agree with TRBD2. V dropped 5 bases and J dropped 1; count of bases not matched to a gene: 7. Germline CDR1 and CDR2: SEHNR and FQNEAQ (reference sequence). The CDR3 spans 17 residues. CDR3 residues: CASSIVGTSENTGELFF. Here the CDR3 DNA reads TGTGCCAGCAGCATAGTTGGGACTAGCGAGAACACCGGGGAGCTGTTTTTT.

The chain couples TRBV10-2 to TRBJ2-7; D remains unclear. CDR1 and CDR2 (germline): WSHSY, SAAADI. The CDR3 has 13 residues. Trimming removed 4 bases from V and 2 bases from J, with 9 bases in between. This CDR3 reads CASSVSTTYEQYF. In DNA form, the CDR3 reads TGCGCCAGCAGTGTAAGCACCACCTACGAGCAGTACTTC.

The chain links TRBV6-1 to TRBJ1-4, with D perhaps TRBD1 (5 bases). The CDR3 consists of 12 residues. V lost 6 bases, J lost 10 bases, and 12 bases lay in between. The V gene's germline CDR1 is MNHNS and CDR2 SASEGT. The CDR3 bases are TGTGCCAGCAGCCTTTCTACAGGAAAACTGTTTTTT. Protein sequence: CASSLSTGKLFF.